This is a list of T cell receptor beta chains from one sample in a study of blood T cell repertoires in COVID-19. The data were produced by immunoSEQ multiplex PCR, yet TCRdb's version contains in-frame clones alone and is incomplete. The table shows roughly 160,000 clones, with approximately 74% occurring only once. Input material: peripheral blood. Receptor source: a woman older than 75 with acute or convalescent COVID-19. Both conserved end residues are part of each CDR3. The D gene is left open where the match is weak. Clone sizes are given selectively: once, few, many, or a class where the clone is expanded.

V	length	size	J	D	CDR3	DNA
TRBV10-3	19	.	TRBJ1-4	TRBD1	CAISADRGSRAGTNEKLFF	TGTGCCATCAGTGCGGACAGGGGGTCCAGGGCAGGGACTAATGAAAAACTGTTTTTT
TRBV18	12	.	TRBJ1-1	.	CARHRRSPEAFF	TGTGCCAGGCACCGGAGGTCTCCCGAAGCTTTCTTT
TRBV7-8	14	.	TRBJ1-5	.	CASSRDRYNQPQHF	TGTGCCAGCAGCCGAGACAGGTATAATCAGCCCCAGCATTTT
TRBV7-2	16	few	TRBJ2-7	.	CASSSAGGPYGHEQYF	TGTGCCAGCAGTTCCGCAGGGGGGCCCTACGGACACGAGCAGTACTTC
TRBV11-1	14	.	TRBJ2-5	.	CASSLGTSRQTQYF	TGTGCCAGCAGCTTAGGTACTAGCCGTCAGACCCAGTACTTC
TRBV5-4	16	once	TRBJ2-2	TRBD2	CASRGGLAGGPRELFF	TGTGCCAGCAGAGGGGGACTAGCGGGAGGGCCCCGGGAGCTGTTTTTT
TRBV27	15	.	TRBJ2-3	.	CASSNRGEEGDTQYF	TGTGCTAGCAGCAACAGGGGAGAGGAGGGAGATACGCAGTATTTT
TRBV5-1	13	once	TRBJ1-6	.	CASTVGEGSPLHF	TGCGCCAGCACGGTAGGGGAAGGTTCACCCCTCCACTTT
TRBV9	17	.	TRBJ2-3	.	CASSVVGSGSRPDTQYF	TGTGCCAGCAGCGTAGTGGGGTCCGGGAGTCGGCCAGATACGCAGTATTTT
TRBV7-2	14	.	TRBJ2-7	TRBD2	CASSIAGEIYEQYF	TGTGCCAGCAGCATAGCGGGAGAAATTTACGAGCAGTACTTC
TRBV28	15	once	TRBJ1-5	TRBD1	CASSLGTGEYQPQHF	TGTGCCAGCAGTTTAGGGACAGGGGAATATCAGCCCCAGCATTTT
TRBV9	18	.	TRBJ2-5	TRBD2	CASSAPSSGRGGGETQYF	TGTGCCAGCAGCGCCCCCTCTAGCGGGAGAGGGGGGGGAGAGACCCAGTACTTC